Each of the 27 T cell receptor beta chains below was sequenced from the same sample in a study of shared clonotypes between healthy human individuals. Data came from immunoSEQ multiplex PCR; TCRdb stores just in-frame clones and leaves some out. The top ten clones hold more than 0.35% of a sample with roughly 2,300,000 clones, around 93% of them seen once. Material for sequencing was naive CD4+ T cells from PBMCs. Subset of the sample: CD45RA+ positively selected. These receptor sequences come from a young man in good health. Some clones in this sample may be carry-over from other donors' samples.

The V and J genes are TRBV30 and TRBJ1-3; 7 positions match TRBD1. The CDR3 contains 15 residues. The V gene end was trimmed by 4 bases and the J gene end by 2 bases; junction bases not matched to a gene: 8. CDR1 is GTSNPN and CDR2 is SVGIG in the germline V gene (reference sequence). The CDR3 here is CAWTRLGTAGNTIYF. In DNA form, the CDR3 reads TGTGCCTGGACCCGGCTAGGGACAGCTGGAAACACCATATATTTT.

This clone occurred once. CDR3 in DNA: TGTGCCAGCAGCCCGAAGACTGATTCAGTTGGCTACACCTTC. Translation: CASSPKTDSVGYTF. The chain combines TRBV7-3 with TRBJ1-2; unclear D gene. V lost 5 bases to trimming and J lost 7 bases, with 17 bases between them. The CDR3 runs to 14 residues. Per germline, CDR1 SGHTA and CDR2 FQGTGA.

V and J are TRBV7-7 and TRBJ2-5, with 12 nucleotides matching TRBD2. The CDR3 sequence is 15 residues long. Trimming at V came to 2 bases and at J to 3 bases, leaving 1 base not matched to a gene. CDR1 SSHAT and CDR2 FNYEAQ come from the germline V gene (reference sequence). CDR3 DNA: TGTGCCAGCAGCTTACGACTAGCGGGAGAAGAGACCCAGTACTTC. This gives the protein CASSLRLAGEETQYF.

Notes on this clone: Other DNA sequences in the sample encode the same CDR3. The chain carries TRBV30 and TRBJ2-7; possible D gene TRBD2, 5 bases. The CDR3 has 12 amino acids. V lost 1 base to trimming and J lost 3 bases, with 7 bases between them. Germline CDR1 reads GTSNPN; CDR2 reads SVGIG (reference sequence). The CDR3 nucleotides are TGTGCCTGGAGTGCCGGGAACTACGAGCAGTACTTC. Amino acids: CAWSAGNYEQYF.

V and J are TRBV19 and TRBJ1-2, with unresolved D. Germline V gene lookup returns CDR1 LNHDA and CDR2 SQIVND (reference sequence). The CDR3 loop spans 15 amino acids. Deletions cut 7 bases from V and 4 bases from J, with 19 bases between. The DNA of the CDR3 is TGTGCCAGTACCTTGAGCGGAGGGCACCTCTATGGCTACACCTTC. Encoded protein: CASTLSGGHLYGYTF.

This chain joins TRBV7-9 and TRBJ1-2; 7 bases map to TRBD1. Germline V gives CDR1 SEHNR, CDR2 FQNEAQ (reference sequence). The CDR3 length is 14 residues. J gave up 10 bases and V 6 bases, and 14 bases lay outside the gene matches. DNA of the CDR3: TGTGCCAGCAGAACAACAGGGGCCCTCAGTGACTACACCTTC. This encodes CASRTTGALSDYTF.

The V gene is TRBV18, the J gene TRBJ1-2; D is possibly TRBD1 (5 bases). V dropped 4 bases and J dropped 3 bases, with 21 bases sitting between them. The CDR3 runs 17 residues. Germline V gives CDR1 KGHSH, CDR2 LQKENI. The CDR3 nucleotides are TGTGCCAGCTCACAAGGGCAGGGAAACATCTTATACTATGGCTACACCTTC. Protein: CASSQGQGNILYYGYTF.

The chain joins TRBV5-5 to TRBJ2-6; 8 bases are shared with TRBD1. Germline CDR1 is SGHKS and CDR2 is YYEKEE (reference sequence). This CDR3 has 19 amino acids. The V gene end was trimmed by 0 bases and the J gene end by 0 bases; junction bases not matched to a gene: 8. The CDR3 DNA follows: TGTGCCAGCAGCTTGGGCTTCGGGACAGGCGCCTCTGGGGCCAACGTCCTGACTTTC. Protein product: CASSLGFGTGASGANVLTF.

A word on this clone: Distinct nucleotide sequences in the sample also encode this CDR3. The chain links TRBV6-1 to TRBJ1-2, with a possible D match to TRBD1 (5 bases). Germline lookup yields CDR1 MNHNS and CDR2 SASEGT. This CDR3 spans 13 amino acids. V was shortened by 2 bases and J by 5 bases, with 9 bases between the two germline ends. CDR3 in amino acids: CASSETGDYGYTF. CDR3 bases: TGTGCCAGCAGTGAAACAGGCGATTATGGCTACACCTTC.

The rearrangement links TRBV19 to TRBJ2-7; D is ambiguous. Per germline, CDR1 LNHDA and CDR2 SQIVND (reference sequence). This CDR3 region has 13 residues. V was shortened by 5 bases and J by 0 bases, with 8 bases between the two germline ends. CDR3 DNA sequence: TGTGCCAGTAGTCTCAGTGTCTCCTACGAGCAGTACTTC. Translation: CASSLSVSYEQYF.

The chain recombines TRBV30 with TRBJ2-2; TRBD2 matches 13 bases. This CDR3 comprises 16 residues. CDR1 GTSNPN and CDR2 SVGIG come from the germline V gene (reference sequence). V lost 0 bases to trimming and J lost 5 bases; unmatched junction nucleotides: 3. As DNA, the CDR3 is TGTGCCTGGAGTGTACGGGGACTAGCGGGGACCGGGGAGCTGTTTTTT. Translating it yields CAWSVRGLAGTGELFF.

The CDR3 nucleotides read TGTGCCAGCAGCGAGAGAGCGGGAGGGCCCCACGAGCAGTACTTC. Its protein is CASSERAGGPHEQYF. The V gene is TRBV7-2, the J gene TRBJ2-7; TRBD2 matches at 10 bases. The CDR3 is made up of 15 amino acids. The germline V gene encodes CDR1 SGHTA and CDR2 FQGNSA. V lost 5 bases to trimming and J lost 5 bases; unmatched junction nucleotides: 9.

The sample holds one count of this clone. The rearrangement joins TRBV30 to TRBJ2-3; a possible D gene is TRBD2 (5 bases). The V and J ends lost 0 bases and 7 bases respectively, with 8 bases between them. Looked up from germline, CDR1 is GTSNPN and CDR2 is SVGIG (reference sequence). The CDR3 totals 12 residues. CDR3 amino acids: CAWSVLGYTQYF. The CDR3 bases are TGTGCCTGGAGTGTACTAGGATATACGCAGTATTTT. Supplemented by reference TRBV30 and TRBJ2-3, the full variable domain reads SQTIHQWPATLVQPVGSPLSLECTVEGTSNPNLYWYRQAAGRGLQLLFYSVGIGQISSEVPQNLSASRPQDRQFILSSKKLLLSDSGFYLCAWSVLGYTQYFGPGTRLTVL.

The CDR3 nucleotides read TGTGCCAGCAGTGCCAGGGACAGTAATCAGCCCCAGCATTTT. It yields the protein CASSARDSNQPQHF. The chain carries TRBV2 and TRBJ1-5; TRBD1 matches at 7 bases. The germline gives CDR1 SNHLY, CDR2 FYNNEI. Losses at the gene ends were 4 bases for V and 4 bases for J; bases not matched to a gene: 4. CDR3 length equals 14 residues.

Regarding this clone: Other nucleotide sequences from this sample produce the same CDR3. The V call is TRBV6-5, the J call TRBJ2-2, with D possibly matching TRBD1 (5 bases). The CDR3 covers 14 residues. The ends were cut back, 3 bases at V and 1 base at J, with 6 bases in the middle. Germline V lookup: CDR1 MNHEY, CDR2 SVGAGI. The CDR3: CASSYRGNTGELFF. CDR3 nucleotides: TGTGCCAGCAGTTATAGGGGGAACACCGGGGAGCTGTTTTTT.

Remarks on this clone: Other nucleotide sequences in the sample specify the same CDR3. The chain links TRBV5-1 to TRBJ2-1, with 12 positions matching TRBD2. Losses at the gene ends were 0 bases for V and 9 bases for J; bases not matched to a gene: 4. The CDR3 length is 15 residues. The germline CDR1 and CDR2 sequences are SGHRS and YFSETQ. The CDR3 sequence: CASSLVLAGGGEQFF. CDR3 coding DNA: TGCGCCAGCAGCTTGGTACTAGCGGGAGGCGGTGAGCAGTTCTTC.

The chain employs TRBV19 and TRBJ2-1; 8 bases match TRBD1. Germline loops: CDR1 LNHDA, CDR2 SQIVND (reference sequence). After removal of 6 bases from V and 3 bases from J, the junction contained 4 bases not matched to a gene. This CDR3 comprises 14 residues. CDR3 region: CASSRQGLYNEQFF. The CDR3 DNA reads TGTGCCAGTAGCCGACAGGGGCTCTACAATGAGCAGTTCTTC.

Details on this clone: At the DNA level, this CDR3 is encoded by other sequences in the same sample as well. The chain combines TRBV10-3 with TRBJ1-5, with 11 bases matching TRBD1. Per germline, CDR1 ENHRY and CDR2 SYGVKD. This CDR3 contains 14 residues. Germline trimming cut 5 bases from V and 4 bases from J; bases unmatched to any gene: 1. CDR3 nucleotide sequence: TGTGCCATCAGTCGGGACAGGGGGAATCAGCCCCAGCATTTT. It is translated as CAISRDRGNQPQHF.

A remark on this clone: The sample holds other DNA sequences that translate to the same CDR3. DNA for the CDR3: TGCAGCGTTGAAGATTGGGCAGGAGGTCACGGGACCCAGTACTTC. This sequence encodes CSVEDWAGGHGTQYF. The chain uses TRBV29-1 and TRBJ2-5, with D maybe TRBD2 (5 bases). Trimming shortened V by 0 bases and J by 7 bases, and 18 bases separated the two germline ends. The CDR3 covers 15 residues. The germline gives CDR1 SQVTM, CDR2 ANQGSEA.

The chain recombines TRBV25-1 with TRBJ2-3, with 10 bases that match TRBD2. The V and J ends lost 8 bases and 2 bases, in that order; junction bases with no gene match: 7. Germline CDR1 reads MGHDK; CDR2 reads SYGVNS. CDR3 size: 15 residues. CDR3 in DNA: TGTGCCAGCTCTTCCGGACTAGCGGTCACAGATACGCAGTATTTT. Translation: CASSSGLAVTDTQYF.

The chain links TRBV9 to TRBJ1-5; weak D call: TRBD1 (5 bases). The CDR3 spans 15 residues. Germline loops: CDR1 SGDLS, CDR2 YYNGEE. V lost 4 bases to trimming and J lost 5 bases, with 16 bases between them. In DNA form, the CDR3 reads TGTGCCAGCAGCCCGAGGCCGGGAGGGGATCAGCCCCAGCATTTT. Protein product: CASSPRPGGDQPQHF. The variable domain in full, with the rest retrieved from reference TRBV9 and TRBJ1-5, is DSGVTQTPKHLITATGQRVTLRCSPRSGDLSVYWYQQSLDQGLQFLIQYYNGEERAKGNILERFSAQQFPDLHSELNLSSLELGDSALYFCASSPRPGGDQPQHFGDGTRLSIL.

On this clone: The same CDR3 is also encoded by other DNA sequences in this sample. The chain combines TRBV7-3 with TRBJ2-1; TRBD2 agrees at 14 bases. The trim removed 4 bases at V and 6 bases at J, leaving 5 bases unmatched. This CDR3 comprises 16 residues. Germline CDR1 is SGHTA and CDR2 is FQGTGA. The chain's CDR3 is CASSYRLAGGFNEQFF. CDR3 DNA: TGTGCCAGCAGCTACCGACTAGCGGGAGGGTTCAATGAGCAGTTCTTC.

The CDR3 spells CASSPGQIKNEKLFF. DNA for the CDR3: TGTGCCAGCAGCCCGGGACAGATAAAGAATGAAAAACTGTTTTTT. The V and J genes are TRBV9 and TRBJ1-4; 7 bases fit TRBD1. V was pared by 4 bases and J by 5 bases, with 8 bases of the junction left unmatched. This CDR3 is built from 15 residues. From germline, CDR1 is SGDLS and CDR2 YYNGEE.

The rearrangement joins TRBV7-9 to TRBJ2-1, with 9 bases matching TRBD2. CDR1 and CDR2 (germline): SEHNR, FQNEAQ (reference sequence). The V gene end was trimmed by 5 bases and the J gene end by 8 bases; junction bases not matched to a gene: 7. This CDR3 contains 14 residues. In nucleotides, the CDR3 is TGTGCCAGCAGCGCCGGACTAGCGTTAGATGAGCAGTTCTTC. Protein sequence: CASSAGLALDEQFF.

The chain is built from TRBV6-5 and TRBJ1-5; the D is unclear. The ends were cut back, 6 bases at V and 4 bases at J, with 7 bases in the middle. The CDR3 contains 12 residues. From germline, CDR1 is MNHEY and CDR2 SVGAGI. The CDR3: CASRGMNQPQHF. The CDR3 coding sequence is TGTGCCAGCAGGGGAATGAATCAGCCCCAGCATTTT.

The chain is built from TRBV7-9 and TRBJ1-1; D unclear. CDR3 size: 14 residues. Trimming took 2 bases from V and 1 from J, leaving 8 bases between them. Germline loops: CDR1 SEHNR, CDR2 FQNEAQ (reference sequence). The DNA for the CDR3 is TGTGCCAGCAGCTTAACGGGGTCGAACACTGAAGCTTTCTTT. Translating gives CASSLTGSNTEAFF.

The chain recombines TRBV5-1 with TRBJ2-1; D remains unclear. The length of the CDR3 is 16 residues. Deletions cut 8 bases from V and 0 bases from J, with 18 bases between. CDR1 is SGHRS and CDR2 is YFSETQ in the germline V gene. CDR3 sequence reads: CASRDWGRSSYNEQFF. For the CDR3, the DNA is TGCGCCAGTAGGGATTGGGGTCGTAGCTCCTACAATGAGCAGTTCTTC.